The next 10 T cell receptor beta chains were all read from a single sample in a study of beta chain features in type 1 diabetes. Findings and limits, study-wide: All four CD4+ subsets from Type 1 diabetes patients carried moderately but significantly shorter TCRB CDR3s.

Expressed TCRB transcripts were sequenced because the isolated RNA had all been reverse transcribed beforehand. Produced via immunoSEQ multiplex PCR; TCRdb's table is partial and in-frame only. The sample lists hundreds of thousands of clones; 11% to 15% were seen once. Antigens of these TCRs are unknown. The sequenced material came from naive CD4+ T cells from blood. Source of these receptors: a young man with type 1 diabetes.

The chain employs TRBV4-3 and TRBJ2-7; 9 bases map to TRBD1. This CDR3 has 15 amino acids. Germline values: CDR1 LGHNA, CDR2 YSLEER. Trimming took 4 bases from V and 4 from J; bases not matched to a gene: 8. CDR3 loop: CASSLTGTGTYEQYF. The CDR3, as DNA: TGCGCCAGCAGCCTTACCGGGACAGGGACGTACGAGCAGTACTTC.

This clone was counted only a few times. The rearrangement joins TRBV28 to TRBJ1-2, with a weak D call TRBD1 (6 bases). Trimming removed 2 bases from V and 4 bases from J, with 14 bases in between. The CDR3 spans 15 residues. Germline-derived CDR1 and CDR2 are MDHEN and SYDVKM. Here the CDR3 reads CASSLPGTPVYGYTF. CDR3 DNA: TGTGCCAGCAGTTTACCCGGGACACCAGTCTATGGCTACACCTTC.

The J gene is TRBJ2-7, the V gene TRBV5-6, with 9 bases aligning to TRBD1. This CDR3 contains 14 residues. Trimming cost V 3 bases and J 3 bases; bases outside gene matches: 4. Germline CDR1 reads SGHDT; CDR2 reads YYEEEE. The CDR3 region has the DNA TGTGCCAGCAGCTGGTCGGGACAGGGCTACGAGCAGTACTTC. It yields the protein CASSWSGQGYEQYF.

This clone was found a few times. The V and J genes are TRBV30 and TRBJ2-7; D not certain. Germline lookup yields CDR1 GTSNPN and CDR2 SVGIG (reference sequence). The CDR3 loop spans 13 amino acids. V dropped 0 bases and J dropped 0 bases, with 6 bases sitting between them. The CDR3 loop reads CAWSVYHSYEQYF. Written as DNA, the CDR3 is TGTGCCTGGAGTGTATATCACTCCTACGAGCAGTACTTC. Together with reference TRBV30 and TRBJ2-7, the CDR3 gives the full variable domain: SQTIHQWPATLVQPVGSPLSLECTVEGTSNPNLYWYRQAAGRGLQLLFYSVGIGQISSEVPQNLSASRPQDRQFILSSKKLLLSDSGFYLCAWSVYHSYEQYFGPGTRLTVT.

This clone has more than one count but fewer than ten. V and J are TRBV18 and TRBJ1-2, with D unclear. Germline lookup yields CDR1 KGHSH and CDR2 LQKENI. CDR3 length: 16 amino acids. The V end was cut by 0 bases, the J end by 5 bases, with 16 bases between. The CDR3 reads CASSPPSVGSPYGYTF. The CDR3, as DNA: TGTGCCAGCTCACCACCGAGCGTCGGATCCCCTTATGGCTACACCTTC.

This clone has just a few counts. The V and J genes are TRBV10-3 and TRBJ2-1, with TRBD2 matching over 12 bases. This CDR3 comprises 16 residues. Germline V CDR1 and CDR2: ENHRY, SYGVKD. V dropped 1 base and J dropped 7; count of bases not matched to a gene: 5. CDR3 region: CAISEFGLAGNNEQFF. The CDR3 coding sequence is TGTGCCATCAGTGAGTTTGGACTAGCGGGGAATAATGAGCAGTTCTTC.

The chain recombines TRBV7-2 with TRBJ1-1; no definite D call. Between the trimmed V and J ends, which lost 4 bases and 1 base, there was a span of 7 bases. CDR3 size: 13 residues. CDR1 is SGHTA and CDR2 is FQGNSA in the germline V gene. The CDR3 region is CASSSSQNTEAFF. The CDR3 nucleotides are TGTGCCAGCAGCTCGTCTCAGAACACTGAAGCTTTCTTT.

This clone has just a few counts. This chain links TRBV29-1 with TRBJ2-1; 9 nucleotides line up with TRBD2. V shed 7 bases and J 11 bases; nucleotides not matched to a gene: 3. The CDR3 is made up of 10 amino acids. Per germline, CDR1 SQVTM and CDR2 ANQGSEA. CDR3 DNA: TGCAGCGGCGGGAGGGGGCAGCAGTTCTTC. Its translation is CSGGRGQQFF.

This clone was counted only a few times. The chain has TRBV7-2 and TRBJ2-5; D is uncertain. The CDR3 extends over 12 amino acids. V dropped 6 bases and J dropped 2 bases, with 7 bases sitting between them. Germline assignment: CDR1 SGHTA and CDR2 FQGNSA. CDR3 sequence reads: CASSSTQETQYF. CDR3 DNA sequence: TGTGCCAGCAGTTCGACACAAGAGACCCAGTACTTC. Full variable domain (rest looked up from reference TRBV7-2 and TRBJ2-5): GAGVSQSPSNKVTEKGKDVELRCDPISGHTALYWYRQSLGQGLEFLIYFQGNSAPDKSGLPSDRFSAERTGGSVSTLTIQRTQQEDSAVYLCASSSTQETQYFGPGTRLLVL.

This clone came up a few times. This rearrangement joins TRBV27 to TRBJ2-7; 10 bases line up with TRBD2. With 6 bases clipped from V and 3 bases from J, the junction kept 23 bases outside the gene matches. The CDR3 loop spans 20 amino acids. CDR1 and CDR2 (germline): MNHEY, SMNVEV (reference sequence). The CDR3 loop reads CASREVGGAASGRLVYEQYF. DNA of the CDR3: TGTGCCAGCAGGGAAGTCGGGGGCGCGGCTAGCGGGAGATTAGTCTACGAGCAGTACTTC.